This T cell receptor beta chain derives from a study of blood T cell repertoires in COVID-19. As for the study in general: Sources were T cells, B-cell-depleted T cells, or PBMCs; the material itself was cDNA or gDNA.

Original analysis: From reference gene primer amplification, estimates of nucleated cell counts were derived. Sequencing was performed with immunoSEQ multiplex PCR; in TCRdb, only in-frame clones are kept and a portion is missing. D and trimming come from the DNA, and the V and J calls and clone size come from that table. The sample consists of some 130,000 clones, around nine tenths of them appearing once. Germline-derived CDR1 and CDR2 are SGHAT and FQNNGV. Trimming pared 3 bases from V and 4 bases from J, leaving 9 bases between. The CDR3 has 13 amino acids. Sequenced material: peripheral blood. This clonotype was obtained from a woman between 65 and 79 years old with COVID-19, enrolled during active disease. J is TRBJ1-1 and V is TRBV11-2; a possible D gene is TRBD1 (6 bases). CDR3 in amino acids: CASSFPGVTEAFF. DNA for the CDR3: TGTGCCAGCAGCTTCCCAGGGGTCACTGAAGCTTTCTTT.